The 16 T cell receptor beta chains presented below share a single source sample, sequenced in a study of identical twins. TCRdb re-called the 5' RACE reads through MiXCR, storing one row per CDR3 protein. The profile shows over 500,000 distinct CDR3 sequences, roughly a fifth of them singletons. This sample also belongs to another study, concerning T cells expressing NK-cell markers.

Sequenced sample: CD4+ T cells sorted from blood. The origin of the receptors is a woman aged 18-29 years in good health.

The chain couples TRBV20-1 to TRBJ2-1; TRBD1 matches at 7 bases. V dropped 6 bases and J dropped 0; count of bases not matched to a gene: 8. Germline loops: CDR1 DFQATT, CDR2 SNEGSKA (reference sequence). The CDR3 spans 15 residues. Written as DNA, the CDR3 is TGCAGTGCGACCGACAGGGCTAGCTCCTACAATGAGCAGTTCTTC. Translated, it gives CSATDRASSYNEQFF.

The V and J genes are TRBV20-1 and TRBJ2-7; TRBD2 is a possible D gene (6 bases). V was cut by 1 base and J by 4 bases, with 23 bases left in between. Germline CDR1 reads DFQATT; CDR2 reads SNEGSKA (reference sequence). The CDR3 totals 17 residues. The CDR3 DNA reads TGCAGTGCTAGAGCCAGATTTATCGGGAGAGTTCAATACGAGCAGTACTTC. This gives the protein CSARARFIGRVQYEQYF.

This clonotype was detected ten times or more. V is TRBV12-3 or TRBV12-4 and J is TRBJ2-3; D unclear. The CDR3 consists of 17 residues. With 2 bases removed from V and 0 bases from J, the gap between germline ends came to 15 bases. CDR3 nucleotide sequence: TGTGCCAGCAGTTTAAATATCCGGCCCACTAGCACAGATACGCAGTATTTT. It encodes CASSLNIRPTSTDTQYF.

This clonotype was seen only a few times. The chain links TRBV6-6 to TRBJ2-5, with 7 bases lining up with TRBD2. The CDR3 covers 13 residues. With V trimmed by 7 bases and J by 7 bases, 9 bases remained unmatched. Germline-derived CDR1 and CDR2 are MNHNY and SVGAGI (reference sequence). For the CDR3, the DNA is TGTGCCAGCACCGCGGGAGAGGGCGGGACCCAGTACTTC. This encodes CASTAGEGGTQYF.

The sample holds a few counts of this clonotype. The V and J genes are TRBV20-1 and TRBJ2-7; 7 nucleotides align to TRBD2. The CDR3 is made up of 13 amino acids. Trimming at V came to 6 bases and at J to 2 bases, leaving 7 bases not matched to a gene. Germline CDR1 reads DFQATT; CDR2 reads SNEGSKA (reference sequence). The DNA for the CDR3 is TGCAGTGCCCGCCGCCGGGGGGCCTACGAGCAGTACTTC. This gives the protein CSARRRGAYEQYF.

This clonotype was seen only a few times. The rearrangement links TRBV11-3 to TRBJ2-7; tentatively, D is TRBD1 (5 bases). This CDR3 comprises 14 residues. V dropped 5 bases and J dropped 5 bases, with 16 bases sitting between them. Germline loops: CDR1 SGHNT, CDR2 YENEEA. CDR3 coding DNA: TGTGCCAGCAGCAAAGAGCAGGGAACCCACGAGCAGTACTTC. Encoded protein: CASSKEQGTHEQYF.

The chain has TRBV20-1 and TRBJ2-3; D is uncertain. This CDR3 is 15 amino acids long. With 5 bases removed from V and 0 bases from J, the gap between germline ends came to 15 bases. CDR1 is DFQATT and CDR2 is SNEGSKA in the germline V gene (reference sequence). CDR3: CSAPNLRSSTDTQYF. Written as DNA, the CDR3 is TGCAGTGCTCCGAACTTAAGGTCTAGCACAGATACGCAGTATTTT.

The table lists this clonotype with a few counts. This chain connects TRBV6-1 to TRBJ2-3; a possible D gene is TRBD2 (6 bases). CDR3 length: 17 amino acids. The V end was cut by 5 bases, the J end by 0 bases, with 18 bases between. Per the germline V gene, CDR1 is MNHNS and CDR2 is SASEGT. CDR3 residues: CASSPPRASGSTDTQYF. The CDR3 coding sequence is TGTGCCAGCAGTCCTCCACGTGCGAGCGGGAGCACAGATACGCAGTATTTT.

V gene TRBV12-3 or TRBV12-4 combines with J gene TRBJ2-1; TRBD1 aligns across 7 bases. With V trimmed by 6 bases and J by 6 bases, 11 bases remained unmatched. This CDR3 contains 15 residues. The CDR3 loop is CASRLQGNLANEQFF. The CDR3 bases are TGTGCCAGCAGACTACAGGGGAACCTCGCCAATGAGCAGTTCTTC.

The chain joins TRBV7-3 to TRBJ2-5; 8 nucleotides line up with TRBD2. This CDR3 contains 15 residues. Germline values: CDR1 SGHTA, CDR2 FQGTGA. After removal of 4 bases from V and 1 base from J, the junction contained 5 bases not matched to a gene. The CDR3 DNA follows: TGTGCCAGCAGCTCGGGACTAGAGGTCCAAGAGACCCAGTACTTC. Translation gives CASSSGLEVQETQYF.

This clonotype has a handful of counts. The chain links TRBV5-1 to TRBJ2-3, with a possible D match to TRBD1 (6 bases). With 4 bases removed from V and 6 bases from J, the gap between germline ends came to 15 bases. This CDR3 has 14 residues. Germline CDR1 and CDR2: SGHRS and YFSETQ. The CDR3 DNA reads TGCGCCAGCAGCCCCGGACAGCCCGGGGATACGCAGTATTTT. Encoded protein: CASSPGQPGDTQYF.

This chain uses TRBV10-3 with TRBJ1-2, with D tentatively TRBD1 (5 bases). V was trimmed by 3 bases and J by 4 bases, leaving 12 bases between them. This CDR3 contains 14 residues. Germline CDR1 ENHRY, CDR2 SYGVKD. The CDR3 loop is CAISENTGTYGYTF. The CDR3 nucleotides are TGTGCCATCAGTGAAAATACCGGGACCTATGGCTACACCTTC.

This clonotype was observed a single time. The rearrangement uses TRBV18 and TRBJ2-5; no firm D call. CDR3 size: 14 residues. Germline lookup yields CDR1 KGHSH and CDR2 LQKENI. V shed 3 bases and J shed 1 base, with 9 bases lying between them. DNA for the CDR3: TGTGCCAGCTCACCGTCAGCGAGCCAAGAGACCCAGTACTTC. Its protein is CASSPSASQETQYF.

The genes are TRBV4-2 and TRBJ2-5; a possible D gene is TRBD2 (6 bases). This CDR3 has 15 amino acids. Trimming left V 3 bases short and J 2 bases short, with 13 bases between. CDR1 LGHNA and CDR2 YNFKEQ come from the germline V gene. CDR3 sequence reads: CASSQGGNPQETQYF. CDR3 nucleotide sequence: TGTGCCAGCAGCCAGGGGGGTAACCCACAAGAGACCCAGTACTTC.

The chain combines TRBV11-2 with TRBJ2-1; D possibly matches TRBD1 or TRBD2 (5 bases each). V was cut by 1 base and J by 2 bases, with 9 bases left in between. This CDR3 has 15 residues. CDR1 SGHAT and CDR2 FQNNGV come from the germline V gene. The CDR3 protein is CASSLAWGTYNEQFF. CDR3 DNA: TGTGCCAGCAGCTTAGCCTGGGGGACCTACAATGAGCAGTTCTTC.

This clonotype was observed a few times. This sequence joins TRBV5-1 and TRBJ2-5, with TRBD2 identical over 7 bases. Germline V gene lookup returns CDR1 SGHRS and CDR2 YFSETQ. This CDR3 has 14 amino acids. J was trimmed by 5 bases and V by 6 bases; bases with no gene match: 10. The CDR3 is CASNPGGRRETQYF. Here the CDR3 DNA reads TGCGCCAGCAATCCGGGGGGTCGAAGGGAGACCCAGTACTTC.